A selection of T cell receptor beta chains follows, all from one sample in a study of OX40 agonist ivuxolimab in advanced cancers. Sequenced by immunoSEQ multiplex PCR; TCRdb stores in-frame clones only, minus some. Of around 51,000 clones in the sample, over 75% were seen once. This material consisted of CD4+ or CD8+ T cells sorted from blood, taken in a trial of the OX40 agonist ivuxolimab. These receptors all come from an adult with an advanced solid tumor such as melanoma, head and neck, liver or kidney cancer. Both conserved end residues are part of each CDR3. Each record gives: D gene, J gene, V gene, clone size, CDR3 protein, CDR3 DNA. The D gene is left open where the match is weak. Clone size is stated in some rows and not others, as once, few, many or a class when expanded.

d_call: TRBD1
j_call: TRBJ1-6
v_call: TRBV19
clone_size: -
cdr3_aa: CASGRGQPNSPLHF
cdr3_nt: TGTGCCAGCGGAAGGGGACAGCCAAATTCACCCCTCCACTTT

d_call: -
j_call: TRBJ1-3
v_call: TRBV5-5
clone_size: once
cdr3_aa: CASSHRSGSSGNTIYF
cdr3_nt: TGTGCCAGCAGCCATAGGTCTGGTAGCTCTGGAAACACCATATATTTT

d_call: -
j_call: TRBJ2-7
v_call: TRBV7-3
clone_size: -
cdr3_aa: CASSQVRDLGDMVEQYF
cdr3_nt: TGCGCCAGCAGCCAAGTTCGGGACCTCGGGGATATGGTCGAGCAGTACTTC

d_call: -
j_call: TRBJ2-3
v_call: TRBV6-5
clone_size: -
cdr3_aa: CASSDQGPKDTQYF
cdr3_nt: TGTGCCAGCAGTGACCAGGGGCCGAAAGATACGCAGTATTTT

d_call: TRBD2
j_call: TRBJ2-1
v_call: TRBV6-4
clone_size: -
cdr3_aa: CASSPLAGVHEQFF
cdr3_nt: TGTGCCAGCAGTCCCCTAGCGGGAGTCCATGAGCAGTTCTTC

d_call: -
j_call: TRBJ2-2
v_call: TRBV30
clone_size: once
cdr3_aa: CAWRGSAGELFF
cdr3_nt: TGTGCCTGGAGAGGGAGCGCCGGGGAGCTGTTTTTT

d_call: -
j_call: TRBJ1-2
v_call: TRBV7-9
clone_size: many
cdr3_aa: CASSFGQVRYGYTF
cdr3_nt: TGTGCCAGCAGCTTTGGTCAGGTCAGATATGGCTACACCTTC

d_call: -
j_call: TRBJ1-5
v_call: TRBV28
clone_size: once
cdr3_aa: CASSRDSNQPQHF
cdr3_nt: TGTGCCAGCAGCCGGGACAGCAATCAGCCCCAGCATTTT

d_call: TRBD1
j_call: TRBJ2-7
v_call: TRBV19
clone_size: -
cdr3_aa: CASHGWTGDSYEQYF
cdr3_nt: TGTGCCAGTCATGGGTGGACAGGGGATTCCTACGAGCAGTACTTC

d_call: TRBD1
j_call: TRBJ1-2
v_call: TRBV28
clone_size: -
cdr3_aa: CASYTTGLNYGYTF
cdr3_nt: TGTGCCAGCTATACGACAGGGCTCAACTATGGCTACACCTTC

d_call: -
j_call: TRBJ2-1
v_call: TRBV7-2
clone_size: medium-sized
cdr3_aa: CASSLVRLAVYNEQFF
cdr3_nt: TGTGCCAGCAGCTTAGTGAGACTGGCGGTCTACAATGAGCAGTTCTTC

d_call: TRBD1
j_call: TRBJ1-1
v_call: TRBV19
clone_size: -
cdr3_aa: CASSGYRGRDTEAFF
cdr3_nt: TGTGCCAGTAGTGGCTACAGGGGACGGGACACTGAAGCTTTCTTT

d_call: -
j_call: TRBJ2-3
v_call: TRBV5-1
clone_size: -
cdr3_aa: CASSLDSDTDTQYF
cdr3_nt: TGCGCCAGCAGCTTGGACAGTGACACAGATACGCAGTATTTT

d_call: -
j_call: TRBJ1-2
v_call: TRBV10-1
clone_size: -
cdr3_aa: CASSDPPANYGYTF
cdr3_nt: TGCGCCAGCAGTGACCCCCCGGCCAACTATGGCTACACCTTC

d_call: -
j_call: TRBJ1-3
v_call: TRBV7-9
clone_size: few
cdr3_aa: CASSETRLNTIYF
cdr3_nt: TGTGCCAGCAGCGAAACCAGGTTAAACACCATATATTTT

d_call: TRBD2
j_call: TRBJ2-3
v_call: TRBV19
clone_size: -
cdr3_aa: CASSIKGLASRATDTQYF
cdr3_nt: TGTGCCAGTAGTATAAAAGGACTAGCTTCTCGAGCTACAGATACGCAGTATTTT

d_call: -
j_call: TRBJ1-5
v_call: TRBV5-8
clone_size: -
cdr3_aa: CASSLGQPPGNQPQHF
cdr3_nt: TGTGCCAGCAGCTTGGGGCAGCCCCCGGGCAATCAGCCCCAGCATTTT

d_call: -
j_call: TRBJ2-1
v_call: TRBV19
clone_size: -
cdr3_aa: CASSIDPPGVGNEQFF
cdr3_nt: TGTGCCAGTAGTATAGATCCCCCGGGTGTTGGCAATGAGCAGTTCTTC

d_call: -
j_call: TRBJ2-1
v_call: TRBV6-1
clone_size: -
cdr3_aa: CASRSGNSYNEQFF
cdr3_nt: TGTGCCAGCAGGTCAGGAAATTCCTACAATGAGCAGTTCTTC

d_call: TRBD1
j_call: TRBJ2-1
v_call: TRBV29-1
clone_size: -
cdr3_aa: CSVGGQGQMLQRSYNEQFF
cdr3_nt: TGCAGCGTTGGTGGACAGGGGCAAATGCTCCAGCGGTCCTACAATGAGCAGTTCTTC

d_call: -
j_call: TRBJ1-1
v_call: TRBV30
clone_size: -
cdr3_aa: CAWSVAPRAFF
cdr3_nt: TGTGCCTGGAGTGTCGCTCCCCGGGCTTTCTTT

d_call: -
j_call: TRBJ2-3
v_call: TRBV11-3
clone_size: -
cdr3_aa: CASSLGVTSTDTQYF
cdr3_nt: TGTGCCAGCAGCTTAGGGGTAACTAGCACAGATACGCAGTATTTT

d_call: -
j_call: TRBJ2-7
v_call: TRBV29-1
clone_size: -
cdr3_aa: CSAGWQPYEQYF
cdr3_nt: TGCAGCGCGGGGTGGCAGCCCTACGAGCAGTACTTC

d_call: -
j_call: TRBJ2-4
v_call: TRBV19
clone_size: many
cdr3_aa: CASSAAHFGQNIQYF
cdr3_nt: TGTGCCAGTAGTGCGGCCCACTTTGGGCAAAACATTCAGTACTTC

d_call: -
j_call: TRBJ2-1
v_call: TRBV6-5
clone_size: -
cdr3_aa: CASSYSYYNEQFF
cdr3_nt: TGTGCCAGCAGTTACTCGTACTACAATGAGCAGTTCTTC

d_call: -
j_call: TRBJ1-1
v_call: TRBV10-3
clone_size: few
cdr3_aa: CAITSPGDTEAFF
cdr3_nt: TGTGCCATCACCTCCCCAGGGGACACTGAAGCTTTCTTT

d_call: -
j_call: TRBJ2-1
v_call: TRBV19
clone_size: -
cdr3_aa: CASSADGTVVGNEQFF
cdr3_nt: TGTGCCAGTAGTGCAGACGGGACTGTTGTCGGCAATGAGCAGTTCTTC

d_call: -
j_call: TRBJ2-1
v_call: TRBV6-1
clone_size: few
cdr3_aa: CASRPTTSLYNEQFF
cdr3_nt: TGTGCCAGCAGACCTACTACTTCTCTGTACAATGAGCAGTTCTTC

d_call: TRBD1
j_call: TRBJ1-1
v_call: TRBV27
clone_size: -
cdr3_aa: CASSTRQGAVTEAFF
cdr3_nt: TGTGCCAGCAGTACGCGACAGGGGGCGGTTACTGAAGCTTTCTTT

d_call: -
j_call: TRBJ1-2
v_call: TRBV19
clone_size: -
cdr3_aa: CASSMAGVGVGYTF
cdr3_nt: TGTGCCAGTAGTATGGCCGGTGTCGGTGTGGGCTACACCTTC

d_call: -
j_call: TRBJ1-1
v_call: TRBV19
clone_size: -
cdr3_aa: CASSIRWTEAFF
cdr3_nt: TGTGCCAGTAGTATCCGCTGGACTGAAGCTTTCTTT

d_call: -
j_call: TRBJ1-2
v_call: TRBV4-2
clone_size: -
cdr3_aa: CASSLIDSPYYGYTF
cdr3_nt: TGTGCCAGCAGCTTGATAGACTCACCCTACTATGGCTACACCTTC

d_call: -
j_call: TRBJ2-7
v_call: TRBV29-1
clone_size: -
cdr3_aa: CSVGGPYEQYF
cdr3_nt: TGCAGCGTAGGGGGGCCCTACGAGCAGTACTTC

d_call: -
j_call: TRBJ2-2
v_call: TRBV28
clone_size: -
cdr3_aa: CASSFPRSTNTGELFF
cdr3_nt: TGTGCCAGCAGTTTTCCCCGATCGACGAACACCGGGGAGCTGTTTTTT

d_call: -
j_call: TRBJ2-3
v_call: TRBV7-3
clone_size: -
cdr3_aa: CASSLTGTADTQYF
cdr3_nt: TGTGCCAGCAGCTTAACCGGGACTGCGGATACGCAGTATTTT

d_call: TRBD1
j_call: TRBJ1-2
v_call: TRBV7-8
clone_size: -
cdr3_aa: CASSSDRVTNYGYTF
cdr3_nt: TGTGCCAGCAGCTCAGACAGGGTGACTAACTATGGCTACACCTTC

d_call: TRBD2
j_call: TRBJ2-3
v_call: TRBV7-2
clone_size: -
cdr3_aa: CASSLLPSGRGAQYF
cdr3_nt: TGTGCCAGCAGCTTACTCCCTAGCGGGAGGGGGGCGCAGTATTTT

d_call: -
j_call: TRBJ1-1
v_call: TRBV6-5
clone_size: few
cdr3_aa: CASSYFRGSQEAFF
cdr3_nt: TGTGCCAGCAGTTACTTCCGGGGCTCCCAGGAAGCTTTCTTT

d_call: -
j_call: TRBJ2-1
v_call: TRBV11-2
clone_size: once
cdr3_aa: CASSSPRLSANEFF
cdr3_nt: TGTGCCAGCAGCTCCCCCCGACTAAGCGCGAACGAGTTCTTC

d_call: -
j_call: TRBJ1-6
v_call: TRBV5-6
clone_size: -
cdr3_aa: CASRVQGYNSPLHF
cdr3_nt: TGTGCCAGCAGGGTTCAGGGGTATAATTCACCCCTCCACTTT

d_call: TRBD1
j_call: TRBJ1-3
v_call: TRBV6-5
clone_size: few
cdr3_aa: CASSLDRGPGNTIYF
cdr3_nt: TGTGCCAGCAGCCTCGACAGGGGGCCTGGAAACACCATATATTTT

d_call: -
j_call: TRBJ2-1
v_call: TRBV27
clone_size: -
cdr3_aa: CASTKGLTLSYNEQFF
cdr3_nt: TGTGCCAGCACAAAGGGCCTGACTCTTTCCTACAATGAGCAGTTCTTC

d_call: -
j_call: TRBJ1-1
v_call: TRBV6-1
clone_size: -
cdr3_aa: CASYRVEAFF
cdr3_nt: TGTGCCAGTTACAGGGTTGAAGCTTTCTTT